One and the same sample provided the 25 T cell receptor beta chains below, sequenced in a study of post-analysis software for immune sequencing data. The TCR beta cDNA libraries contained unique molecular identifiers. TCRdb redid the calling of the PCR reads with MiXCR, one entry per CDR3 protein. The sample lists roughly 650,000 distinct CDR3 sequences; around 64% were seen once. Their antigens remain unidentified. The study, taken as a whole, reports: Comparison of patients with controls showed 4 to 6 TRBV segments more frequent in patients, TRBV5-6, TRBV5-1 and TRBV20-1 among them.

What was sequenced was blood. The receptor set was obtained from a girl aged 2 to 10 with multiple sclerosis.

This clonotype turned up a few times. The CDR3 DNA reads TGCAGTGCTTCAACCCCCGGTCCCTACGAGCAGTACTTC. It codes for CSASTPGPYEQYF. V usage is TRBV20-1 and J usage is TRBJ2-7; the D is unclear. With 5 bases removed from V and 2 bases from J, the gap between germline ends came to 13 bases. The length of the CDR3 is 13 residues. Germline lookup yields CDR1 DFQATT and CDR2 SNEGSKA (reference sequence).

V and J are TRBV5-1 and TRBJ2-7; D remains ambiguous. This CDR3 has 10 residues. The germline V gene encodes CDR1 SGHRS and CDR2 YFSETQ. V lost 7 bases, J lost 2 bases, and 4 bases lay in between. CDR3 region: CASLTYEQYF. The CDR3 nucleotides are TGCGCCAGCTTAACCTACGAGCAGTACTTC.

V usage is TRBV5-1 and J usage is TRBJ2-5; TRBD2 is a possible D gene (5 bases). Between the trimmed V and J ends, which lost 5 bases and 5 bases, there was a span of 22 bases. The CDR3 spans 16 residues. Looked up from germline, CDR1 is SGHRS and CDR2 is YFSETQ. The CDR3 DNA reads TGCGCCAGCAGAATTTTCGGGCGGAATGAGGGCGAGACCCAGTACTTC. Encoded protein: CASRIFGRNEGETQYF.

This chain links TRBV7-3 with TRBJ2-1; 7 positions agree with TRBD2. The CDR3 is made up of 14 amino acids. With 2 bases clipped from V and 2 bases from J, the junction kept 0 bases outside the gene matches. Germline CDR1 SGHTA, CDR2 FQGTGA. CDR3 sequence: CASSLGRAYNEQFF. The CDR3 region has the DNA TGTGCCAGCAGCTTAGGGAGGGCCTACAATGAGCAGTTCTTC.

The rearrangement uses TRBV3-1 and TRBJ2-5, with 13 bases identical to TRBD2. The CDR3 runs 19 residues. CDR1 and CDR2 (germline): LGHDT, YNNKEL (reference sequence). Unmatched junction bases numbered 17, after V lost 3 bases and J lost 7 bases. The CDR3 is CASSHLGLAGERLKGTQYF. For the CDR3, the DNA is TGTGCCAGCAGCCACCTCGGACTAGCGGGAGAACGGCTTAAGGGGACCCAGTACTTC.

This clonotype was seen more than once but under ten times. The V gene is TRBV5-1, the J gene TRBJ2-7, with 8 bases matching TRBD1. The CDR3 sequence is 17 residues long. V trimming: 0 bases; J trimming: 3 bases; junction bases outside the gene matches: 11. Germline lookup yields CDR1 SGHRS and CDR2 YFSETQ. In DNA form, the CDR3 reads TGCGCCAGCAGCTTGGCGTCAGGGGGCGGTCTTGGCTACGAGCAGTACTTC. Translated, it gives CASSLASGGGLGYEQYF.

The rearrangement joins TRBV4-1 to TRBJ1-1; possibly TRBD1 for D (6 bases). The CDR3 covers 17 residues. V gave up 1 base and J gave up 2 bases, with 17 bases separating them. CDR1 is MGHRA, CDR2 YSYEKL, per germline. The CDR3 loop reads CASSQVSRGRVNTEAFF. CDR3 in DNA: TGCGCCAGCAGCCAAGTCTCCAGGGGCAGGGTAAACACTGAAGCTTTCTTT.

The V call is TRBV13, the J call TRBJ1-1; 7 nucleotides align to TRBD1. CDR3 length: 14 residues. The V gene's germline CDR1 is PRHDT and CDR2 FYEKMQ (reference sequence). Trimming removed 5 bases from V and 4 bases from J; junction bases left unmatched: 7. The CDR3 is CASSATGLSTEAFF. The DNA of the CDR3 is TGTGCCAGCAGCGCGACAGGGTTGAGCACTGAAGCTTTCTTT.

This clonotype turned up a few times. CDR3 protein: CASSESLTSAYNEQFF. The CDR3 DNA reads TGCGCCAGCAGTGAGTCGTTGACTAGCGCTTACAATGAGCAGTTCTTC. The chain is built from TRBV10-2 and TRBJ2-1, with 8 positions matching TRBD2. The CDR3 is 16 residues long. Germline V gene sequence: CDR1 WSHSY, CDR2 SAAADI. V lost 0 bases to trimming and J lost 4 bases; unmatched junction nucleotides: 5.

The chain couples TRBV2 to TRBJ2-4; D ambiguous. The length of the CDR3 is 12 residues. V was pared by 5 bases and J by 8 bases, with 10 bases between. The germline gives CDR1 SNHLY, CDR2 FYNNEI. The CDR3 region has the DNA TGTGCCAGCAGTAGCTGGCAGGACATTCAGTACTTC. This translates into CASSSWQDIQYF.

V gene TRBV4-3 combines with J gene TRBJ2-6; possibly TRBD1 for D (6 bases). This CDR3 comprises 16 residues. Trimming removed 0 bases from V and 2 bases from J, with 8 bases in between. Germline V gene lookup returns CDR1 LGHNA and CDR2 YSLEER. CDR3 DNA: TGCGCCAGCAGCCAAGATCCAGGGGCTGGGGCCAACGTCCTGACTTTC. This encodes CASSQDPGAGANVLTF.

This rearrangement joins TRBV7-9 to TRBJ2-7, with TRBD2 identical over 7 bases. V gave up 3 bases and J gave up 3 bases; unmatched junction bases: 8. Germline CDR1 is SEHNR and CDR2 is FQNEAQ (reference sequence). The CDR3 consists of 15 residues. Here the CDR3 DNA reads TGTGCCAGCAGCTTGTTGGGTAGCGGGCACTACGAGCAGTACTTC. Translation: CASSLLGSGHYEQYF.

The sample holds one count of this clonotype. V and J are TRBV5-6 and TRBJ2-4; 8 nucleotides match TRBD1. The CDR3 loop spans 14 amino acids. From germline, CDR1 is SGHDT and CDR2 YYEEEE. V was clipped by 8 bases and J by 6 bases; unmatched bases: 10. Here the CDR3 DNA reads TGTGCCAGTCTAACAGCCGGGACAGGAAACATTCAGTACTTC. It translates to CASLTAGTGNIQYF.

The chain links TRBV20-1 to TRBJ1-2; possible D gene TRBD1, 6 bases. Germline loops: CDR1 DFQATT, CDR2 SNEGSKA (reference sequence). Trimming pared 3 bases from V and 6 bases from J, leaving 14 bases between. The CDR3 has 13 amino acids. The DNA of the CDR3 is TGCAGTGCTAGTAGGGGGGCGTTCGATGGCTACACCTTC. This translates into CSASRGAFDGYTF.

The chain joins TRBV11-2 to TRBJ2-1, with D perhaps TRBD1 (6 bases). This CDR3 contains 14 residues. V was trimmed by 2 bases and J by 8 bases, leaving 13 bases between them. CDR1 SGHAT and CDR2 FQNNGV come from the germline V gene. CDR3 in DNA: TGTGCCAGCAGCTTACTTACCTACAGGGATGAGCAGTTCTTC. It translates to CASSLLTYRDEQFF.

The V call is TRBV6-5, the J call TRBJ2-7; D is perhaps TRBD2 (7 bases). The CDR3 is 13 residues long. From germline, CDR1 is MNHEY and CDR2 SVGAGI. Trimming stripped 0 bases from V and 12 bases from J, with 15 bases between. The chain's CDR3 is CASSYSGGLIMYF. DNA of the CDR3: TGTGCCAGCAGTTACTCGGGGGGGCTGATAATGTACTTC.

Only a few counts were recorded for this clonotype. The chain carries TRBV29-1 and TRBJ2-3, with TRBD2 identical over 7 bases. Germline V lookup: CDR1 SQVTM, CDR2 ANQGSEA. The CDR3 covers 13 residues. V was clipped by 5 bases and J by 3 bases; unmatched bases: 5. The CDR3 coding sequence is TGCAGCGTTAGAGCGGGATCGACAGATACGCAGTATTTT. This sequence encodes CSVRAGSTDTQYF.

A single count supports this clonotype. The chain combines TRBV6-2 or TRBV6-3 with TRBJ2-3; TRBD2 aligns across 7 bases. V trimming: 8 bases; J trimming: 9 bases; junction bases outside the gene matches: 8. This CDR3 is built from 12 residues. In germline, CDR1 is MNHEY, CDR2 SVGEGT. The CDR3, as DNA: TGTGCCAGCGGACCGCCGGGACTAACGCAGTATTTT. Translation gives CASGPPGLTQYF.

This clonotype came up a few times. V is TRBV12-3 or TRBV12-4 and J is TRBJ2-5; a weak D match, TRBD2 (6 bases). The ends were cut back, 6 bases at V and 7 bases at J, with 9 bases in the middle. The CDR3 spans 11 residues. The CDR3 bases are TGTGCCAGCAGAGCCGGGGGGACCCAGTACTTC. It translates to CASRAGGTQYF.

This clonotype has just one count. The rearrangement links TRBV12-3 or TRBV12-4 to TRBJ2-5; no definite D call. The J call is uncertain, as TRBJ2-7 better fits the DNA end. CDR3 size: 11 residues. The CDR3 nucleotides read TGTGCCAGCGGTCGTAGGGCCGAGCAGTACTTC. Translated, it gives CASGRRAEQYF.

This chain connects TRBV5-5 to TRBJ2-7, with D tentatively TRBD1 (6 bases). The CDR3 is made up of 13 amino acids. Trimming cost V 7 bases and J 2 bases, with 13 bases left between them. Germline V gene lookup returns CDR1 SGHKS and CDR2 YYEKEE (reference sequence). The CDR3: CASGKQGTYEQYF. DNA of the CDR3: TGTGCCAGCGGAAAGCAGGGGACCTACGAGCAGTACTTC.

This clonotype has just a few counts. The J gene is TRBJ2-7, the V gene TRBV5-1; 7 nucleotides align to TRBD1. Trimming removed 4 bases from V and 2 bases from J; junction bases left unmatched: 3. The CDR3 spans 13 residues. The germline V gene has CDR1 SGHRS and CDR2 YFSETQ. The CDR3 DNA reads TGCGCCAGCAGCAGGGACAGTCCCTACGAGCAGTACTTC. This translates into CASSRDSPYEQYF.

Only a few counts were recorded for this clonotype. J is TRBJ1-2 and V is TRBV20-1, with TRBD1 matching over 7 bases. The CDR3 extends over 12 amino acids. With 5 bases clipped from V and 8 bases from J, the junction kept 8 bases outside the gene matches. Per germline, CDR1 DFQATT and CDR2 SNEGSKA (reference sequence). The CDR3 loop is CSAVGTAGGYTF. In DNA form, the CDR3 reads TGCAGTGCTGTAGGGACAGCCGGGGGCTACACCTTC.

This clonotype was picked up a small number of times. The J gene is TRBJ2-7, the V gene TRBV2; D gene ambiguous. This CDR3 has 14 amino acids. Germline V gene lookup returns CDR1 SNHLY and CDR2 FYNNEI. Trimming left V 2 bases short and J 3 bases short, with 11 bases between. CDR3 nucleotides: TGTGCCAGCAGTGAATTTCCGGCTGGCTACGAGCAGTACTTC. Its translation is CASSEFPAGYEQYF.

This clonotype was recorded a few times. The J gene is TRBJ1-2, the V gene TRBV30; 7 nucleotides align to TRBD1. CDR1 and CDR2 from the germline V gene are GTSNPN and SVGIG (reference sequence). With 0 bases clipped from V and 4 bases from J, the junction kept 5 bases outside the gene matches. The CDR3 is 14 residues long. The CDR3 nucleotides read TGTGCCTGGAGTGTGGAGGGGACAGTCTATGGCTACACCTTC. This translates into CAWSVEGTVYGYTF.